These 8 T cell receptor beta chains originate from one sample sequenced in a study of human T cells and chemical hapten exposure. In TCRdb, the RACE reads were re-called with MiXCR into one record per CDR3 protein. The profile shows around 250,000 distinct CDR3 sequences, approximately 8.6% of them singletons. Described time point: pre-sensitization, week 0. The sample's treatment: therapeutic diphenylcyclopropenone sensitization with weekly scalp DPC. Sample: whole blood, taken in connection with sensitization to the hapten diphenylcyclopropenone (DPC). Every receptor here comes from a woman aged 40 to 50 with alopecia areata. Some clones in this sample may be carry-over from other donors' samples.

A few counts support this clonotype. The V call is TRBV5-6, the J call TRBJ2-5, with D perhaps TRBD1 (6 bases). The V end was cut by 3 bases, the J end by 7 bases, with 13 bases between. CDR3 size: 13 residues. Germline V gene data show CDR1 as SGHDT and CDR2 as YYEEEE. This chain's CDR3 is CASSSQGLMTQYF. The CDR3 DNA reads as TGTGCCAGCAGCTCACAGGGTCTGATGACCCAGTACTTC.

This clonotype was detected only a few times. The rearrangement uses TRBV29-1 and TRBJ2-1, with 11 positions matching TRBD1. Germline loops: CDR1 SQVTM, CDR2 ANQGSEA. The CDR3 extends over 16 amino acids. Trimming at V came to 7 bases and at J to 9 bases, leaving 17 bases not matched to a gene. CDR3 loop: CSAKTPAGQGAAEQFF. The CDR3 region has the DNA TGCAGCGCAAAGACCCCCGCTGGACAGGGGGCGGCTGAGCAGTTCTTC.

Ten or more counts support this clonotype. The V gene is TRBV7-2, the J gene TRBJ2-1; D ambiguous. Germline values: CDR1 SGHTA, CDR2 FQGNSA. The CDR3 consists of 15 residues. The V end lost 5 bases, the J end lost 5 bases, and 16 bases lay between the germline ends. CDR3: CASSPPGGVNNEQFF. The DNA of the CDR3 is TGTGCCAGCAGCCCACCTGGCGGAGTTAACAATGAGCAGTTCTTC.

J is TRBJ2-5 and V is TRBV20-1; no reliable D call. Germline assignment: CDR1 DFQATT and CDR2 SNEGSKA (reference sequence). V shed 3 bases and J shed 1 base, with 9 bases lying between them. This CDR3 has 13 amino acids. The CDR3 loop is CSASPNIQETQYF. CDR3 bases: TGCAGTGCTAGTCCGAATATCCAAGAGACCCAGTACTTC.

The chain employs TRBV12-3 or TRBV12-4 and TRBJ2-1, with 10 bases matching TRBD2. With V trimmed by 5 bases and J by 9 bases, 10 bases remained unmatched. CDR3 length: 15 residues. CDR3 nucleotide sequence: TGTGCCAGCAGTAGAAGAAGCGGGAGGGGTGCTGAGCAGTTCTTC. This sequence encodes CASSRRSGRGAEQFF.

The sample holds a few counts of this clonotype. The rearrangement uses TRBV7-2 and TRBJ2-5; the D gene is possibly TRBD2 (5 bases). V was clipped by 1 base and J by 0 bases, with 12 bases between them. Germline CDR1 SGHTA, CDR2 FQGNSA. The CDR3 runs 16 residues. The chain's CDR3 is CASSLGESTYQETQYF. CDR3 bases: TGTGCCAGCAGCTTAGGGGAGTCGACGTACCAAGAGACCCAGTACTTC.

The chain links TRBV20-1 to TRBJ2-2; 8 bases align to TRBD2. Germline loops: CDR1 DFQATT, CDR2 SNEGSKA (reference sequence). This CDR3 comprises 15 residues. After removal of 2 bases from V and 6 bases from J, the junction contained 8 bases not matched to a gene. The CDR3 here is CSARPSGSGAGELFF. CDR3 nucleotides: TGCAGTGCTAGACCCAGCGGGAGTGGAGCCGGGGAGCTGTTTTTT.

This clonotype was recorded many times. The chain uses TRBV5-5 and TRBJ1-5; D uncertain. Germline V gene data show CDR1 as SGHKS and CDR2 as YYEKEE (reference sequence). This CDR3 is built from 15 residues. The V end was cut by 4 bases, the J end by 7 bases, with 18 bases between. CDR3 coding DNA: TGTGCCAGCAGCCCATGGACGGACGGGCTGCAGCCCCAGCATTTT. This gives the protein CASSPWTDGLQPQHF.